This entry lists 26 T cell receptor beta chains sequenced from one sample in a study of metastatic and nonmetastatic thyroid tumors (dated by TCRdb to between 2020 and 2021). The method behind the library was PCR. The instrument given in TCRdb is Illumina HiSeq 4000. TCRdb reanalyzed the raw reads on its own, using fastp at Q25 for trimming and MiXCR for clone calling, and kept in-frame beta chains. The sample contains approximately 19,000 clones, under 45% of them found a single time. About 25% of the sample is held by the ten biggest clonotypes. None of the patients had been given any treatment before thyroid surgery. Sequenced: tumor tissue. All receptors derive from a female donor with papillary thyroid cancer or a benign thyroid nodule (not recorded which). Some clones in this sample may be carry-over from other donors' samples.

V and J are TRBV9 and TRBJ2-3, with D uncertain. Germline CDR1 is SGDLS and CDR2 is YYNGEE. Between the trimmed V and J ends, which lost 3 bases and 5 bases, there was a span of 10 bases. CDR3 length: 13 amino acids. The CDR3 protein is CASSAMTVDTQYF. CDR3 bases: TGTGCCAGCAGCGCTATGACTGTAGATACGCAGTATTTT.

The gene calls are TRBV6-1 and TRBJ2-7; TRBD1 matches 8 bases. The CDR3 length is 16 residues. CDR1 MNHNS and CDR2 SASEGT come from the germline V gene. After removal of 6 bases from V and 0 bases from J, the junction contained 10 bases not matched to a gene. For the CDR3, the DNA is TGTGCCAGCAGCCGAGGAGACAGGGGCCCCTCCTACGAGCAGTACTTC. It codes for CASSRGDRGPSYEQYF.

V is TRBV7-8 and J is TRBJ2-1; D call uncertain. Trimming cost V 3 bases and J 6 bases, with 12 bases left between them. The CDR3 consists of 14 residues. Germline-derived CDR1 and CDR2 are SGHVS and FQNEAQ. CDR3 sequence (DNA): TGTGCCAGCAGCTTTGGGCAGGTTACCAATGAGCAGTTCTTC. Encoded protein: CASSFGQVTNEQFF.

This clone has a count of ten or more. This chain joins TRBV2 and TRBJ2-1; D call uncertain. Trimming cost V 6 bases and J 4 bases, with 10 bases left between them. The CDR3 is 13 amino acids. The germline V gene encodes CDR1 SNHLY and CDR2 FYNNEI. CDR3 DNA: TGTGCCAGCAGAGGCCTAGGTTACAATGAGCAGTTCTTC. The encoded protein is CASRGLGYNEQFF. The full variable domain, its missing parts supplied by reference TRBV2 and TRBJ2-1, is EPEVTQTPSHQVTQMGQEVILRCVPISNHLYFYWYRQILGQKVEFLVSFYNNEISEKSEIFDDQFSVERPDGSNFTLKIRSTKLEDSAMYFCASRGLGYNEQFFGPGTRLTVL.

This clone was counted only a few times. This sequence joins TRBV9 and TRBJ2-2; tentative D call: TRBD2 (6 bases). This CDR3 contains 15 residues. Per the germline V gene, CDR1 is SGDLS and CDR2 is YYNGEE. Trimming removed 0 bases from V and 1 base from J, with 7 bases in between. CDR3 nucleotide sequence: TGTGCCAGCAGCGTAGTAGCGGTGAACACCGGGGAGCTGTTTTTT. Its translation is CASSVVAVNTGELFF.

The rearrangement joins TRBV6-1 to TRBJ2-6; D not resolved. The CDR3 extends over 12 amino acids. The germline V gene has CDR1 MNHNS and CDR2 SASEGT. Trimming removed 4 bases from V and 4 bases from J, with 2 bases in between. The DNA for the CDR3 is TGTGCCAGCAGTGGAGGGGCCAACGTCCTGACTTTC. It specifies CASSGGANVLTF.

The V call is TRBV24-1, the J call TRBJ2-7; D is unresolved. The ends were cut back, 6 bases at V and 4 bases at J, with 12 bases in the middle. Germline V gene sequence: CDR1 KGHDR, CDR2 SFDVKD. The CDR3 has 13 residues. DNA of the CDR3: TGTGCCACCAGTACTCCGGGTGCATACGAGCAGTACTTC. Protein product: CATSTPGAYEQYF.

The genes are TRBV28 and TRBJ2-7; 8 bases align to TRBD2. From germline, CDR1 is MDHEN and CDR2 SYDVKM. There are 15 residues in the CDR3. V was pared by 7 bases and J by 0 bases, with 8 bases of the junction left unmatched. This chain's CDR3 is CASKSPSGHSYEQYF. The CDR3 region has the DNA TGTGCCAGCAAAAGCCCTAGCGGGCACTCCTACGAGCAGTACTTC.

V is TRBV11-1 and J is TRBJ1-2; perhaps TRBD1 as D (6 bases). This CDR3 contains 18 residues. The V gene lost 0 bases and the J gene lost 0 bases, with 17 bases spanning the gap. Per germline, CDR1 SGHAT and CDR2 FQDESV (reference sequence). The CDR3 DNA follows: TGTGCCAGCAGCTTAGCGAGGGGGGGGGAATCCGCTAACTATGGCTACACCTTC. Its translation: CASSLARGGESANYGYTF.

The genes are TRBV7-3 and TRBJ1-2; unclear D gene. V lost 7 bases and J lost 6, with 3 bases in between. The CDR3 totals 9 residues. CDR1 and CDR2 from the germline V gene are SGHTA and FQGTGA. The DNA of the CDR3 is TGTGCCAGCACACATGGCTACACCTTC. Protein sequence: CASTHGYTF.

V and J are TRBV28 and TRBJ2-3, with a weak D call TRBD2 (6 bases). The germline gives CDR1 MDHEN, CDR2 SYDVKM. Trimming removed 6 bases at V and 4 bases at J, with 14 bases between. The CDR3 spans 14 residues. Written as DNA, the CDR3 is TGTGCCAGCAGGCGGGACTCAGGAGCAGATACGCAGTATTTT. It translates to CASRRDSGADTQYF. The variable domain in full, completed from reference TRBV28 and TRBJ2-3, reads DVKVTQSSRYLVKRTGEKVFLECVQDMDHENMFWYRQDPGLGLRLIYFSYDVKMKEKGDIPEGYSVSREKKERFSLILESASTNQTSMYLCASRRDSGADTQYFGPGTRLTVL.

The table lists this clone with a few counts. The gene calls are TRBV6-4 and TRBJ1-6; D is undetermined. V was cut by 3 bases and J by 5 bases, with 5 bases left in between. CDR3 length: 13 residues. Germline V CDR1 and CDR2: MRHNA, SNTAGT. CDR3 in amino acids: CASSEGDNSPLHF. The CDR3 coding sequence is TGTGCCAGCAGTGAAGGAGATAATTCACCCCTCCACTTT.

This clone was seen more than once but under ten times. The chain carries TRBV6-5 and TRBJ2-3; TRBD1 or TRBD2 may be the D gene (5 bases each). V lost 6 bases and J lost 1, with 20 bases in between. The CDR3 has 17 amino acids. Germline CDR1 and CDR2: MNHEY and SVGAGI. The CDR3 DNA reads TGTGCCAGCAGCCCTAAGGGACGACTGACTGGCACAGATACGCAGTATTTT. This codes for CASSPKGRLTGTDTQYF.

This clone was counted between two and nine times. The chain joins TRBV28 to TRBJ1-1, with D possibly matching TRBD1 (6 bases). This CDR3 is built from 16 residues. Germline lookup yields CDR1 MDHEN and CDR2 SYDVKM. V lost 5 bases, J lost 5 bases, and 21 bases lay in between. The CDR3 spells CASSPSLTGGWTEAFF. The CDR3 DNA reads as TGTGCCAGCAGTCCGTCCCTCACGGGGGGCTGGACTGAAGCTTTCTTT.

The CDR3 region is CAWSALGVTEAFF. The CDR3 DNA sequence: TGTGCCTGGAGTGCCCTGGGCGTGACTGAAGCTTTCTTT. The chain employs TRBV30 and TRBJ1-1; no clear D. V was clipped by 1 base and J by 5 bases, with 11 bases between them. The CDR3 has 13 amino acids. The germline CDR1 and CDR2 sequences are GTSNPN and SVGIG (reference sequence).

This clone was detected a few times. The chain joins TRBV6-1 to TRBJ2-7; D is possibly TRBD2 (5 bases). The CDR3 has 12 residues. Germline assignment: CDR1 MNHNS and CDR2 SASEGT. The CDR3 protein is CAVGDPSYEQYF. The CDR3 DNA reads TGTGCTGTGGGAGATCCTTCCTACGAGCAGTACTTC.

This chain links TRBV20-1 with TRBJ2-1; D gene unclear. The CDR3 has 11 residues. The V gene lost 3 bases and the J gene lost 3 bases, with 3 bases spanning the gap. The germline V gene has CDR1 DFQATT and CDR2 SNEGSKA (reference sequence). The CDR3 region is CSASHYNEQFF. Written as DNA, the CDR3 is TGCAGTGCTAGCCACTACAATGAGCAGTTCTTC.

CDR3 amino acids: CASSLVGDNEQFF. The CDR3 DNA sequence: TGTGCCAGCAGCTTAGTTGGAGACAATGAGCAGTTCTTC. The V call is TRBV7-9, the J call TRBJ2-1; no firm D call. The germline V and J ends were trimmed by 1 base and 5 bases, with 6 bases remaining between them. The CDR3 sequence is 13 residues long. From germline, CDR1 is SEHNR and CDR2 FQNEAQ (reference sequence).

The chain carries TRBV10-3 and TRBJ1-2, with D tentatively TRBD1 (5 bases). The CDR3 extends over 15 amino acids. CDR1 and CDR2 (germline): ENHRY, SYGVKD. With 0 bases removed from V and 7 bases from J, the gap between germline ends came to 15 bases. The CDR3 region has the DNA TGTGCCATCAGTGAGTCGGCAGGGCAGCGGGGTGGCTACACCTTC. Protein: CAISESAGQRGGYTF.

The V call is TRBV14, the J call TRBJ2-7; D is uncertain. CDR3 length: 14 residues. Germline lookup yields CDR1 SGHDN and CDR2 FVKESK. Trimming left V 5 bases short and J 0 bases short, with 11 bases between. CDR3 DNA sequence: TGTGCCAGCAGCACCCGCCGGCTCTCCTACGAGCAGTACTTC. It yields the protein CASSTRRLSYEQYF.

The chain combines TRBV10-3 with TRBJ1-1; D gene uncertain. This CDR3 is built from 13 residues. CDR1 and CDR2 (germline): ENHRY, SYGVKD. Trimming left V 0 bases short and J 6 bases short, with 8 bases between. CDR3 in DNA: TGTGCCATCAGTGAGTCCCGAGAGGCTGAAGCTTTCTTT. It specifies CAISESREAEAFF.

The chain carries TRBV11-2 and TRBJ2-7, with TRBD2 matching 7 bases. CDR1 is SGHAT and CDR2 is FQNNGV in the germline V gene. The ends lost 1 base at V and 2 bases at J; junction bases unmatched: 5. The CDR3 length is 15 residues. DNA of the CDR3: TGTGCCAGCAGCTTAGGTAGCGGGCAGACCTACGAGCAGTACTTC. Amino acid sequence: CASSLGSGQTYEQYF.

V usage is TRBV27 and J usage is TRBJ2-6; weak D call: TRBD2 (6 bases). V shed 10 bases and J shed 0 bases, with 13 bases lying between them. The CDR3 spans 15 residues. Germline lookup yields CDR1 MNHEY and CDR2 SMNVEV (reference sequence). The chain's CDR3 is CAISPGGSGANVLTF. Written as DNA, the CDR3 is TGTGCCATCAGCCCCGGGGGCTCTGGGGCCAACGTCCTGACTTTC. Based on the CDR3 plus reference TRBV27 and TRBJ2-6, the full variable domain is EAQVTQNPRYLITVTGKKLTVTCSQNMNHEYMSWYRQDPGLGLRQIYYSMNVEVTDKGDVPEGYKVSRKEKRNFPLILESPSPNQTSLYFCAISPGGSGANVLTFGAGSRLTVL.

V gene TRBV28 combines with J gene TRBJ2-7, with 7 bases aligning to TRBD2. The J segment lost 6 bases and the V segment lost 8 bases, leaving 16 bases of the junction unmatched. CDR1 and CDR2 (germline): MDHEN, SYDVKM. CDR3 size: 15 residues. CDR3 sequence reads: CASGNSGEGMGEQYF. CDR3 DNA sequence: TGTGCCAGCGGCAATTCTGGGGAGGGTATGGGCGAGCAGTACTTC.

This clone turned up a few times. The CDR3 DNA follows: TGTGCCAGCAGTGCCGGGACAGGGTATGAAAAACTGTTTTTT. Its protein is CASSAGTGYEKLFF. J is TRBJ1-4 and V is TRBV6-1; 9 bases align to TRBD1. Unmatched junction bases numbered 3, after V lost 4 bases and J lost 6 bases. CDR3 length: 14 amino acids. Germline V lookup: CDR1 MNHNS, CDR2 SASEGT.

This clone turned up a few times. The rearrangement joins TRBV19 to TRBJ1-1, with 7 bases identical to TRBD1. The V segment lost 6 bases and the J segment 1 base; nucleotides outside the gene matches: 2. The CDR3 is made up of 13 amino acids. Germline V CDR1 and CDR2: LNHDA, SQIVND (reference sequence). The CDR3 bases are TGTGCCAGTAGCGGACAGGCGAACACTGAAGCTTTCTTT. Its protein is CASSGQANTEAFF.